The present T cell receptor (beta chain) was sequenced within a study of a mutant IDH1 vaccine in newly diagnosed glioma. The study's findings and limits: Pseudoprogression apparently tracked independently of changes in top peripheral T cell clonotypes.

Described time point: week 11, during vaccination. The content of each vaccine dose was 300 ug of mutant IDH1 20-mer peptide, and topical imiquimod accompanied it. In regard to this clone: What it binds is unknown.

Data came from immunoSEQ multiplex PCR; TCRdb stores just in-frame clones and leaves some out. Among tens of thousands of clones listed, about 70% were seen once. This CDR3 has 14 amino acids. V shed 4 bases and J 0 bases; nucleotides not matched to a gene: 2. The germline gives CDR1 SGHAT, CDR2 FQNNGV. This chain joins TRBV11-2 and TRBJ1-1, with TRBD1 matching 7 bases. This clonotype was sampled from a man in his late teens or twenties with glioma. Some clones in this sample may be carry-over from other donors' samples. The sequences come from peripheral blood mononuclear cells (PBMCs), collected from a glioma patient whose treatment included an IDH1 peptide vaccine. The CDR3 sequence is CASSSDRVNTEAFF. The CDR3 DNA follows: TGTGCCAGCAGCTCCGACAGGGTGAACACTGAAGCTTTCTTT. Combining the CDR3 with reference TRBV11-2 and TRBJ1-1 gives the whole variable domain EAGVAQSPRYKIIEKRQSVAFWCNPISGHATLYWYQQILGQGPKLLIQFQNNGVVDDSQLPKDRFSAERLKGVDSTLKIQPAKLEDSAVYLCASSSDRVNTEAFFGQGTRLTVV.